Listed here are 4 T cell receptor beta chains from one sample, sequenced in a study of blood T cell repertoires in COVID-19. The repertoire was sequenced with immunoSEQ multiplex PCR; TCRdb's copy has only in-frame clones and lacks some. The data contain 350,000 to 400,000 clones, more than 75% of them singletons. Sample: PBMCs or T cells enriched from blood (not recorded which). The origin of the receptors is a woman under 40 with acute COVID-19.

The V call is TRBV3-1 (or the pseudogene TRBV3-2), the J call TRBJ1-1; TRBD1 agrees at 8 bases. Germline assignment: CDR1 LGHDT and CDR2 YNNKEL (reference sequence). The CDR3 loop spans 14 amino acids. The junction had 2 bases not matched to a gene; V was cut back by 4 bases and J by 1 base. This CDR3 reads CASSLGTGNTEAFF. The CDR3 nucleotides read TGTGCCAGCAGCCTCGGGACAGGGAACACTGAAGCTTTCTTT.

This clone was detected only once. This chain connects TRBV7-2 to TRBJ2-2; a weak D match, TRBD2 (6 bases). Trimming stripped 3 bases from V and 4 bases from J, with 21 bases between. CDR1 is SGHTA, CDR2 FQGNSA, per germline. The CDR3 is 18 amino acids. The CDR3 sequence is CASSFRPTSRRSTGELFF. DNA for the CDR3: TGTGCCAGCAGCTTCCGGCCTACTAGCCGTAGGAGCACCGGGGAGCTGTTTTTT.

The CDR3 DNA reads TGTGCCACCAGCACCTCGTCCCTTTTTAGCACAGATACGCAGTATTTT. This sequence encodes CATSTSSLFSTDTQYF. This chain connects TRBV15 to TRBJ2-3; D uncertain. Trimming took off 4 bases at V and 0 bases at J, with 14 bases between the two ends. CDR1 is LNHNV and CDR2 is YYDKDF in the germline V gene (reference sequence). The CDR3 has 16 amino acids.

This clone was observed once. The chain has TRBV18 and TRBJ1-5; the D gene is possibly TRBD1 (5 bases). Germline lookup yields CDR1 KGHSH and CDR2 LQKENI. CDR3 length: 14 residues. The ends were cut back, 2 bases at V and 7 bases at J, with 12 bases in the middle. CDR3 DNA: TGTGCCAGCTCACCAAGTCCGGGGGACCAGCCCCAGCATTTT. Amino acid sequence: CASSPSPGDQPQHF.